The 15 T cell receptor beta chains below were found in one sample sequenced in a study of PD-L1 blockade in urothelial cancer. The time point: pretreatment peripheral blood. Sequencing used immunoSEQ multiplex PCR; TCRdb keeps in-frame clones, though not all of them. The data show roughly 120,000 clones, approximately 88% seen once. The starting material was PBMCs, obtained around atezolizumab (anti-PD-L1) treatment. The receptors come from a man between 45 and 60 years old with urothelial cancer.

The chain is built from TRBV19 and TRBJ2-7; 13 bases fit TRBD2. Germline CDR1 reads LNHDA; CDR2 reads SQIVND (reference sequence). V lost 1 base, J lost 4 bases, and 4 bases stayed unmatched. This CDR3 has 16 amino acids. The CDR3 here is CASSIGLAGGLYEQYF. In DNA, the CDR3 is TGTGCCAGTAGTATAGGACTAGCGGGAGGACTATACGAGCAGTACTTC.

The chain carries TRBV7-9 and TRBJ1-2; possible D gene TRBD1, 6 bases. Trimming left V 1 base short and J 6 bases short, with 12 bases between. The germline gives CDR1 SEHNR, CDR2 FQNEAQ (reference sequence). CDR3 length equals 14 residues. CDR3 amino acids: CASSLGAGADGYTF. CDR3 nucleotide sequence: TGTGCCAGCAGCTTAGGGGCAGGGGCCGATGGCTACACCTTC.

In this sample, this clone turned up once. The chain has TRBV7-9 and TRBJ2-1; TRBD2 agrees at 7 bases. V lost 3 bases to trimming and J lost 8 bases; unmatched junction nucleotides: 7. Looked up from germline, CDR1 is SEHNR and CDR2 is FQNEAQ (reference sequence). This CDR3 has 14 amino acids. The CDR3 DNA reads as TGTGCCAGCAGCTTGGGAAGCGGGGCCGATGAGCAGTTCTTC. This gives the protein CASSLGSGADEQFF. Using reference TRBV7-9 and TRBJ2-1 for the parts outside the CDR3, the full variable domain is DTGVSQNPRHKITKRGQNVTFRCDPISEHNRLYWYRQTLGQGPEFLTYFQNEAQLEKSRLLSDRFSAERPKGSFSTLEIQRTEQGDSAMYLCASSLGSGADEQFFGPGTRLTVL.

This clone was seen once. This chain uses TRBV27 with TRBJ1-1; unclear D gene. The V end lost 3 bases, the J end lost 4 bases, and 12 bases lay between the germline ends. In germline, CDR1 is MNHEY, CDR2 SMNVEV (reference sequence). The CDR3 consists of 14 residues. CDR3 DNA sequence: TGTGCCAGCAGTTTTTCTATCCCCGGCACTGAAGCTTTCTTT. Translation: CASSFSIPGTEAFF.

This clone was seen more than once but under ten times. V and J are TRBV25-1 and TRBJ1-6; 7 nucleotides align to TRBD1. V dropped 3 bases and J dropped 8; count of bases not matched to a gene: 4. The CDR3 sequence is 14 residues long. The germline V gene has CDR1 MGHDK and CDR2 SYGVNS. CDR3 bases: TGTGCCAGCAGTGAGACAGGGCGGGATTCACCCCTCCACTTT. This sequence encodes CASSETGRDSPLHF. The whole variable domain, filled in from reference TRBV25-1 and TRBJ1-6, reads EADIYQTPRYLVIGTGKKITLECSQTMGHDKMYWYQQDPGMELHLIHYSYGVNSTEKGDLSSESTVSRIRTEHFPLTLESARPSHTSQYLCASSETGRDSPLHFGNGTRLTVT.

In nucleotides, the CDR3 is TGTGCCAGCAGTTCGGCAGGGGGCTTGATTCAGCCCCAGCATTTT. Amino acids: CASSSAGGLIQPQHF. The chain uses TRBV28 and TRBJ1-5; 8 bases match TRBD1. V lost 4 bases to trimming and J lost 6 bases; unmatched junction nucleotides: 8. This CDR3 comprises 15 residues. Germline V gene sequence: CDR1 MDHEN, CDR2 SYDVKM.

The CDR3 protein is CASSKRTSGRHGELFF. The CDR3 nucleotides read TGTGCCAGTAGTAAGAGAACTAGCGGGAGGCACGGGGAGCTGTTTTTT. The chain recombines TRBV19 with TRBJ2-2; 12 positions agree with TRBD2. V gave up 4 bases and J gave up 7 bases; unmatched junction bases: 7. This CDR3 contains 16 residues. Germline V gene sequence: CDR1 LNHDA, CDR2 SQIVND (reference sequence).

The chain combines TRBV5-4 with TRBJ2-1; 7 bases line up with TRBD2. CDR1 is SGHNT, CDR2 YYREEE, per germline (reference sequence). The ends lost 2 bases at V and 2 bases at J; junction bases unmatched: 4. The length of the CDR3 is 15 residues. The CDR3 bases are TGTGCCAGCAGCTTAGGGAGCGGGACCTACAATGAGCAGTTCTTC. Its protein product is CASSLGSGTYNEQFF.

The rearrangement links TRBV30 to TRBJ1-1; 7 nucleotides agree with TRBD1. J gave up 9 bases and V 4 bases, and 8 bases lay outside the gene matches. The germline CDR1 and CDR2 sequences are GTSNPN and SVGIG (reference sequence). The CDR3 is 12 residues long. The chain's CDR3 is CAWTGGFLKAFF. CDR3 bases: TGTGCCTGGACAGGGGGTTTCTTGAAAGCTTTCTTT.

In this sample, this clone turned up a few times. The chain has TRBV10-3 and TRBJ1-1; the D is unclear. V lost 4 bases and J 6 bases, leaving 9 bases between the germline ends. The CDR3 is made up of 12 amino acids. From germline, CDR1 is ENHRY and CDR2 SYGVKD. The CDR3: CAISGEAPEAFF. The CDR3 region has the DNA TGTGCCATCAGTGGGGAGGCCCCTGAAGCTTTCTTT.

This clone was counted at least ten times. The chain joins TRBV7-9 to TRBJ2-7, with TRBD2 identical over 7 bases. The CDR3 length is 15 residues. Germline CDR1 reads SEHNR; CDR2 reads FQNEAQ (reference sequence). V was pared by 5 bases and J by 1 base, with 8 bases of the junction left unmatched. The CDR3 DNA is TGTGCCAGCAGCCCTTCGCCCGGGAGGTCCTACGAGCAGTACTTC. It translates to CASSPSPGRSYEQYF.

V is TRBV30 and J is TRBJ2-3; no definite D call. V was pared by 1 base and J by 3 bases, with 5 bases between. In germline, CDR1 is GTSNPN, CDR2 SVGIG (reference sequence). This CDR3 is 12 amino acids long. CDR3 DNA: TGTGCCTGGAGTGACCAGACAGATACGCAGTATTTT. This codes for CAWSDQTDTQYF.

The chain uses TRBV7-9 and TRBJ2-1, with TRBD2 as a possible D gene (6 bases). Germline CDR1 and CDR2: SEHNR and FQNEAQ (reference sequence). The CDR3 has 14 residues. This CDR3 reads CLVLGGSLDNEQFF. Here the CDR3 DNA reads TGTCTGGTTCTCGGGGGTTCGTTAGACAATGAGCAGTTCTTC. The full variable domain, completed using reference TRBV7-9 and TRBJ2-1, is DTGVSQNPRHKITKRGQNVTFRCDPISEHNRLYWYRQTLGQGPEFLTYFQNEAQLEKSRLLSDRFSAERPKGSFSTLEIQRTEQGDSAMYLCLVLGGSLDNEQFFGPGTRLTVL.

This chain uses TRBV29-1 with TRBJ1-1; 11 bases line up with TRBD1. This CDR3 is built from 12 residues. Looked up from germline, CDR1 is SQVTM and CDR2 is ANQGSEA. Trimming removed 7 bases from V and 11 bases from J; junction bases left unmatched: 9. This chain's CDR3 is CSAEDRGLRAFF. The CDR3 DNA reads as TGCAGCGCCGAGGACAGGGGGCTTCGTGCTTTCTTT.

The chain couples TRBV15 to TRBJ2-7; no definite D call. In germline, CDR1 is LNHNV, CDR2 YYDKDF (reference sequence). The CDR3 extends over 15 amino acids. The V end lost 0 bases, the J end lost 0 bases, and 9 bases lay between the germline ends. The DNA for the CDR3 is TGTGCCACCAGCAGAGAACGGTTGAGCTCCTACGAGCAGTACTTC. Translation gives CATSRERLSSYEQYF.